This TCR beta chain appears in the sequencing data of a study of metastatic and nonmetastatic thyroid tumors. Study-wide results and caveats: Reports indicated that malignant thyroid tumors showed significantly higher TCR beta diversity than benign nodules did, in blood and tumor.

The V gene's germline CDR1 is SGHRS and CDR2 YFSETQ. This CDR3 contains 14 residues. Trimming shortened V by 7 bases and J by 4 bases, and 15 bases separated the two germline ends. A note on this clone: Antigen specificity is unknown.

TCRdb reprocessed the PCR reads via MiXCR. The data contain approximately 42,000 clones, approximately 24% of them singletons. The entire patient cohort was treatment-naive prior to thyroid surgery. The chain combines TRBV5-1 with TRBJ1-3; the D gene is possibly TRBD1 (5 bases). The source is a female donor with papillary thyroid cancer or a benign thyroid nodule (not recorded which). Some clones in this sample may be carry-over from other donors' samples. Material: tumor tissue. CDR3 in amino acids: CASAPGGSGNTIYF. Here the CDR3 DNA reads TGCGCCAGCGCCCCGGGGGGTTCAGGAAACACCATATATTTT.